The next 5 T cell receptor beta chains were all read from a single sample in a study of chronic HIV infection and antiretroviral therapy. TCRdb re-derived calls from the 5' RACE reads in MiXCR, one entry per CDR3 protein. Seen here are about 38,000 distinct CDR3 sequences, 7% to 10% observed once, and the top ten hold roughly 2.8%. The sample consisted of peripheral blood. The receptors were sampled from an adult who had HIV and had not received antiretroviral therapy, or was an uninfected healthy control (not recorded which).

This clonotype was detected a few times. The chain carries TRBV2 and TRBJ1-5; D ambiguous. V was trimmed by 5 bases and J by 4 bases, leaving 12 bases between them. The length of the CDR3 is 14 residues. Germline V lookup: CDR1 SNHLY, CDR2 FYNNEI. CDR3 sequence (DNA): TGTGCCAGCAGTCCGGACGGACGTAATCAGCCCCAGCATTTT. Protein: CASSPDGRNQPQHF.

This clonotype was seen more than once but under ten times. The chain recombines TRBV10-3 with TRBJ2-5; 7 bases match TRBD2. V gave up 8 bases and J gave up 2 bases; unmatched junction bases: 11. The V gene's germline CDR1 is ENHRY and CDR2 SYGVKD. CDR3 length equals 15 residues. The CDR3 DNA sequence: TGTGCCATCGCTCCGCTCGCAGCGGGACAAGAGACCCAGTACTTC. Encoded protein: CAIAPLAAGQETQYF.

This clonotype has more than one count but fewer than ten. This chain uses TRBV4-3 with TRBJ1-6, with D possibly TRBD1 on 5 matching bases. From germline, CDR1 is LGHNA and CDR2 YSLEER. Trimming cost V 1 base and J 7 bases, with 11 bases left between them. CDR3 length equals 15 residues. CDR3 amino acids: CASSQGWDGNSPLHF. In DNA, the CDR3 is TGCGCCAGCAGCCAAGGATGGGACGGAAATTCACCCCTCCACTTT.

This clonotype has ten or more counts. J is TRBJ2-7 and V is TRBV7-2, with D uncertain. The CDR3 totals 13 residues. V dropped 5 bases and J dropped 3 bases, with 11 bases sitting between them. CDR1 and CDR2 from the germline V gene are SGHTA and FQGNSA. CDR3 nucleotide sequence: TGTGCCAGCAGCCGCGGTAACAACTACGAGCAGTACTTC. Residues: CASSRGNNYEQYF.

This clonotype was seen repeatedly, ten times or more. The J gene is TRBJ2-5, the V gene TRBV15, with 8 nucleotides matching TRBD2. The length of the CDR3 is 13 residues. Germline lookup yields CDR1 LNHNV and CDR2 YYDKDF (reference sequence). The trim removed 8 bases at V and 2 bases at J, leaving 4 bases unmatched. The CDR3 nucleotides read TGTGCCACCCAGCGGGAGTGGCAAGAGACCCAGTACTTC. It specifies CATQREWQETQYF.